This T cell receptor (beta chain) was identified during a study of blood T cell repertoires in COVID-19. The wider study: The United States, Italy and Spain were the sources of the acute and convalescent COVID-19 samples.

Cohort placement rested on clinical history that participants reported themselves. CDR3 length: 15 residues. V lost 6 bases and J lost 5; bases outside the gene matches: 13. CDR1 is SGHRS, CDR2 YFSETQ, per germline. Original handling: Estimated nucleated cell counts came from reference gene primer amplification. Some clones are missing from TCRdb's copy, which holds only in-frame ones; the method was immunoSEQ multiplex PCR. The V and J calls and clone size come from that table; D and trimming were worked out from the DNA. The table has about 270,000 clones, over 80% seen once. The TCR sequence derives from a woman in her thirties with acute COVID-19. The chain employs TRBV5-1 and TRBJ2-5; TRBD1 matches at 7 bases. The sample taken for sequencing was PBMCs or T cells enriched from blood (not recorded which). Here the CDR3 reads CASTGSVTGQETQYF. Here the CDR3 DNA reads TGCGCCAGCACTGGTTCCGTGACAGGGCAGGAGACCCAGTACTTC.